This T cell receptor beta chain derives from a study of blood T cell repertoires in COVID-19. At the level of the study: PBMCs, B-cell-depleted T cells, or T cells provided the cDNA or gDNA that made up the material.

V was clipped by 1 base and J by 1 base, with 11 bases between them. This CDR3 has 15 amino acids. Germline V lookup: CDR1 LGHNA, CDR2 YNFKEQ. Using immunoSEQ multiplex PCR, the repertoire was profiled, and TCRdb retains in-frame clones only, with some absent. The data show 100,000 to 150,000 clones, 70% to 90% seen once. The origin of this receptor is a woman of 80 years or more with acute or convalescent COVID-19. The sequencing sample was made of peripheral blood. The chain combines TRBV4-2 with TRBJ2-7, with D possibly TRBD2 on 6 matching bases. The CDR3 loop reads CASSQAGTSSYEQYF. The CDR3 DNA sequence: TGTGCCAGCAGCCAAGCAGGGACTTCTTCCTACGAGCAGTACTTC.